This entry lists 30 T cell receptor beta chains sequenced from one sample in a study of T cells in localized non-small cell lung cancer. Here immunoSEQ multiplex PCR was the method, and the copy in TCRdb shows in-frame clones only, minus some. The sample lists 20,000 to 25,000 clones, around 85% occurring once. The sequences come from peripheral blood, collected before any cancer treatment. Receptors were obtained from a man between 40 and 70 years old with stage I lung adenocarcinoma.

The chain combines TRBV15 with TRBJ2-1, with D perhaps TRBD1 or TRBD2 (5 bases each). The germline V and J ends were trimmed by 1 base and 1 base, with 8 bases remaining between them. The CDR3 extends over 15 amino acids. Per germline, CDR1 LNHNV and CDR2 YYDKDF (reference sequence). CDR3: CATSRGGVSYNEQFF. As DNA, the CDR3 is TGTGCCACCAGCAGAGGAGGGGTTTCCTACAATGAGCAGTTCTTC.

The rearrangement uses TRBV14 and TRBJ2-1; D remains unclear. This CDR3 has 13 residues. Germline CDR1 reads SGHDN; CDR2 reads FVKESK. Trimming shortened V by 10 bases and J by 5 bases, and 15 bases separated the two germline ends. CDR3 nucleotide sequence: TGTGCCACCTCTCCCCGTCTCGACAATGAGCAGTTCTTC. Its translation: CATSPRLDNEQFF.

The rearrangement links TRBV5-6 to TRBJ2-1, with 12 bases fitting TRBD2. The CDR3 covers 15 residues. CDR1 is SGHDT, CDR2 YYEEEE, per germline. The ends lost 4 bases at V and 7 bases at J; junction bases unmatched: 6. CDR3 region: CASSQLAGGRNEQFF. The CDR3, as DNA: TGTGCCAGCAGCCAACTAGCGGGGGGAAGGAATGAGCAGTTCTTC.

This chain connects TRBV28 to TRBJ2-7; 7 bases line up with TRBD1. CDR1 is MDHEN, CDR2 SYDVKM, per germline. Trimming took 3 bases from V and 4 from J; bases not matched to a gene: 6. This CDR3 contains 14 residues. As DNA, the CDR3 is TGTGCCAGCAGTTTGGTTTCAGGGGGATACGAGCAGTACTTC. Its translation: CASSLVSGGYEQYF.

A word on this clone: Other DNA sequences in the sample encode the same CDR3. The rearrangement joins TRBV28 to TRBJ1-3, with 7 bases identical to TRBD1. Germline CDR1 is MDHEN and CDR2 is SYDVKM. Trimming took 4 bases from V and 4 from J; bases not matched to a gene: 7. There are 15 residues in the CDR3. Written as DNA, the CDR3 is TGTGCCAGCAGTTCCGACAGGGTTCCGGGAAACACCATATATTTT. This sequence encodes CASSSDRVPGNTIYF.

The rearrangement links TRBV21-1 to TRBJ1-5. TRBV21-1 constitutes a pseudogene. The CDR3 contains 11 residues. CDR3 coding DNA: TGTGCCAGACTCCTAAATCAGCCCCAGCATTTT. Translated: CARLLNQPQHF.

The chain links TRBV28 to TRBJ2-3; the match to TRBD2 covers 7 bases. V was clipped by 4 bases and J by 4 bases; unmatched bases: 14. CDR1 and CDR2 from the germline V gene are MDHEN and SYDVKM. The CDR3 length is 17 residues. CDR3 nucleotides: TGTGCCAGCAGTTCCCCCTTGTTTGCGGGAGTACCAGATACGCAGTATTTT. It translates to CASSSPLFAGVPDTQYF. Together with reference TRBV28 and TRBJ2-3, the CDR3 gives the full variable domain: DVKVTQSSRYLVKRTGEKVFLECVQDMDHENMFWYRQDPGLGLRLIYFSYDVKMKEKGDIPEGYSVSREKKERFSLILESASTNQTSMYLCASSSPLFAGVPDTQYFGPGTRLTVL.

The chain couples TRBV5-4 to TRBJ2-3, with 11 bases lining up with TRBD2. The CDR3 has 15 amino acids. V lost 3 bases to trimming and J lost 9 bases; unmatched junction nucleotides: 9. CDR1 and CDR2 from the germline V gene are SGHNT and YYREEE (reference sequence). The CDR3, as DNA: TGTGCCAGCAGCTCGACTAGCGGGGAGCCGGGGACGCAGTATTTT. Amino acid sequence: CASSSTSGEPGTQYF.

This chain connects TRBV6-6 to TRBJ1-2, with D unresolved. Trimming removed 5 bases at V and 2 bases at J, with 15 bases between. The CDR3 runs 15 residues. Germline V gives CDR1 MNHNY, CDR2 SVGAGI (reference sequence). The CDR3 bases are TGTGCCAGCAGTCCCACGGAGGGAGGAAACTATGGCTACACCTTC. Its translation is CASSPTEGGNYGYTF.

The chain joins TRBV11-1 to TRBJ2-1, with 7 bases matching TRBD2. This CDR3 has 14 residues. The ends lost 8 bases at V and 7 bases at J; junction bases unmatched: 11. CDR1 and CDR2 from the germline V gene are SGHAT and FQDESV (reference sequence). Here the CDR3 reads CASAKAGARNEQFF. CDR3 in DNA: TGTGCCAGCGCAAAGGCGGGAGCACGGAATGAGCAGTTCTTC.

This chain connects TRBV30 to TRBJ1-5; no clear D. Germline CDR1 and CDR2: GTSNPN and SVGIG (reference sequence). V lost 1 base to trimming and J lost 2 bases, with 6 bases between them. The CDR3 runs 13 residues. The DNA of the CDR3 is TGTGCCTGGAGTGGCAGTGGCAATCAGCCCCAGCATTTT. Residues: CAWSGSGNQPQHF.

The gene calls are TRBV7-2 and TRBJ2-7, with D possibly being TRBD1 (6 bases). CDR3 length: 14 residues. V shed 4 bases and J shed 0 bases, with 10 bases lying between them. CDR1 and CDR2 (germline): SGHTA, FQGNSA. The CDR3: CASSSEGGSYEQYF. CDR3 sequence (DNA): TGTGCCAGCAGCTCCGAAGGGGGCTCCTACGAGCAGTACTTC.

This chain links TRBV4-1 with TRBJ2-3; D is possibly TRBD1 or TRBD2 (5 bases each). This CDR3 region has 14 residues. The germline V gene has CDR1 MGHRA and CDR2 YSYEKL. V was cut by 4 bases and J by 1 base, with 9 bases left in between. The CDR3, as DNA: TGCGCCAGCAGCCCCCGGGACCGCACAGATACGCAGTATTTT. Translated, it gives CASSPRDRTDTQYF.

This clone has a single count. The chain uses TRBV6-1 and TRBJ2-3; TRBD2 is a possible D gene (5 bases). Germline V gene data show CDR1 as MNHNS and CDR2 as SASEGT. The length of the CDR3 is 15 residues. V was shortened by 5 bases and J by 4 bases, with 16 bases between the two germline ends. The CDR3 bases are TGTGCCAGCAGTCGGGGTTTCCAAACCGCAGATACGCAGTATTTT. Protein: CASSRGFQTADTQYF.

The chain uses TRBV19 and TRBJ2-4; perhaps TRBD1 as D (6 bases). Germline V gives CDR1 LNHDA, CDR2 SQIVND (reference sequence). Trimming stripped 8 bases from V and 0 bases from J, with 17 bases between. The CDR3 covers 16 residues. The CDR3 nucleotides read TGTGCCAGTGGACAGACCTTCGATCTAGCCAAAAACATTCAGTACTTC. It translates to CASGQTFDLAKNIQYF.

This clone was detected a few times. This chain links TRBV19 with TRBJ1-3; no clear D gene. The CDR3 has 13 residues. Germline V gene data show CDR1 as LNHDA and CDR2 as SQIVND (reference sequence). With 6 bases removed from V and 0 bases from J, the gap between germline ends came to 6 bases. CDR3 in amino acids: CASSLSSGNTIYF. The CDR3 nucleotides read TGTGCCAGTAGCCTGAGCTCTGGAAACACCATATATTTT.

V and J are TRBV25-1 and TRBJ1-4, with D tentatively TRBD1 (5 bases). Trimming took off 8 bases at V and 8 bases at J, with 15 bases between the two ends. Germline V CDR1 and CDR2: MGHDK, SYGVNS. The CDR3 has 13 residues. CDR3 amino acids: CASRSGQREKLFF. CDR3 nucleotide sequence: TGTGCCAGCCGTTCTGGACAAAGGGAAAAACTGTTTTTT.

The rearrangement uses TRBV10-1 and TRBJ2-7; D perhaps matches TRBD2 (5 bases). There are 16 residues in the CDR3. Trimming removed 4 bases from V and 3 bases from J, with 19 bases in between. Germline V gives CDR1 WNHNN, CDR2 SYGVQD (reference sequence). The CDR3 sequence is CASSGPGRGPYYEQYF. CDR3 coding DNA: TGCGCCAGCAGTGGGCCGGGAAGAGGTCCCTACTACGAGCAGTACTTC.

The CDR3 DNA is TGCGCCAGCAGCGGAAGCGGGGGCTCCTACGAGCAGTACTTC. Encoded protein: CASSGSGGSYEQYF. The chain is built from TRBV5-1 and TRBJ2-7, with 8 bases matching TRBD2. Looked up from germline, CDR1 is SGHRS and CDR2 is YFSETQ. Trimming cost V 4 bases and J 0 bases; bases outside gene matches: 3. The CDR3 is 14 amino acids.

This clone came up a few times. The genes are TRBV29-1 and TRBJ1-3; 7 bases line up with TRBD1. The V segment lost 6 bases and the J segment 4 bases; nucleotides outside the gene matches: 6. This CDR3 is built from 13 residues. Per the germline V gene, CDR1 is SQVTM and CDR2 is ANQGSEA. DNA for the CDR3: TGCAGCGTAGCTGGGACAGCAGGAAACACCATATATTTT. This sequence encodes CSVAGTAGNTIYF.

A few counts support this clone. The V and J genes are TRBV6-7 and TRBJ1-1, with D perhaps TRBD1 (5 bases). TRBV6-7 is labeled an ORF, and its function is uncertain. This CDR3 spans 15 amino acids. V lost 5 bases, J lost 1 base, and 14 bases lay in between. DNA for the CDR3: TGTGCCAGCAGTAGGGGAGGGACGGGGAACACTGAAGCTTTCTTT. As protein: CASSRGGTGNTEAFF.

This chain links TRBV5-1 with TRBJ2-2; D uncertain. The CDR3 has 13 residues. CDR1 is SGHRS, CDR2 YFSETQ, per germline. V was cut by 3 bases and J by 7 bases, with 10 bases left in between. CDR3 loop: CASSSQDLGELFF. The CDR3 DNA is TGCGCCAGCAGCTCCCAGGACCTCGGGGAGCTGTTTTTT. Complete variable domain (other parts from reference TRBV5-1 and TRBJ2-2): KAGVTQTPRYLIKTRGQQVTLSCSPISGHRSVSWYQQTPGQGLQFLFEYFSETQRNKGNFPGRFSGRQFSNSRSEMNVSTLELGDSALYLCASSSQDLGELFFGEGSRLTVL.

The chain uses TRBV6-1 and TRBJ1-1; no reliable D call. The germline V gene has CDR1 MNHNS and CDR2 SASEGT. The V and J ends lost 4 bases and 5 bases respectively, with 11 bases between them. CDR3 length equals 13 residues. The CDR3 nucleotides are TGTGCCAGCAGTGTAGAGGGTGGGACTGAAGCTTTCTTT. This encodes CASSVEGGTEAFF.

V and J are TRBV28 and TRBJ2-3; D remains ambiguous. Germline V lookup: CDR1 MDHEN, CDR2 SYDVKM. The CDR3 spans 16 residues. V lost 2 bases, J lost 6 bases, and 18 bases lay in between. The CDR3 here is CASSLGKGSLSDTQYF. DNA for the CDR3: TGTGCCAGCAGTTTAGGGAAAGGGTCCTTATCGGATACGCAGTATTTT.

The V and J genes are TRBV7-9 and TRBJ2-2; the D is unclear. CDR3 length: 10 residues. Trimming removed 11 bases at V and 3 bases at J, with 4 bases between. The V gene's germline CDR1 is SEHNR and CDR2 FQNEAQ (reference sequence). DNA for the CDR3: TGTGCCTCTGACACCGGGGAGCTGTTTTTT. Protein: CASDTGELFF.

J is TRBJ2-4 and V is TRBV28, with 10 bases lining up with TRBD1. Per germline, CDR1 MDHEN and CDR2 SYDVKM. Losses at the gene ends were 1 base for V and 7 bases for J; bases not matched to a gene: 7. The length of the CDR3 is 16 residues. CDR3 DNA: TGTGCCAGCAGTTTATATGGGACAGGGGTCGTCAACATTCAGTACTTC. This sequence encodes CASSLYGTGVVNIQYF.

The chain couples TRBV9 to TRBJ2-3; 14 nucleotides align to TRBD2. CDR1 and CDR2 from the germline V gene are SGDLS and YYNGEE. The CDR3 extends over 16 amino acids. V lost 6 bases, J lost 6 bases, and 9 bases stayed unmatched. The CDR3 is CASTETSGGATDTQYF. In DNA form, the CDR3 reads TGTGCCAGCACTGAGACTAGCGGGGGGGCCACGGATACGCAGTATTTT.

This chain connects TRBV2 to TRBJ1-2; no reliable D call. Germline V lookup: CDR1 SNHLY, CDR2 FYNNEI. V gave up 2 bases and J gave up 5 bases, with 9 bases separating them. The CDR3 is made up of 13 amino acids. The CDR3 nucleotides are TGTGCCAGCAGTGAAACAACAGCTTATGGCTACACCTTC. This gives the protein CASSETTAYGYTF.

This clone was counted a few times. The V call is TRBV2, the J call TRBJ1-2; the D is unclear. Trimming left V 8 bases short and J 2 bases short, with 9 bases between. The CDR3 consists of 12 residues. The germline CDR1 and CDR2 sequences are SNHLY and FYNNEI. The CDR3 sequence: CASSGSNYGYTF. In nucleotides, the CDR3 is TGTGCCAGCTCGGGGAGCAACTATGGCTACACCTTC.

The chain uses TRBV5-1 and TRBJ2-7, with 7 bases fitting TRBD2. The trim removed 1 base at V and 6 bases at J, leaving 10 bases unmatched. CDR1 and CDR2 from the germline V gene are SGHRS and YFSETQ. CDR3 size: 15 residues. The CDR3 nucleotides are TGCGCCAGCAGCTTGACGGCTCAGCCGGGGGGCGAGCAGTACTTC. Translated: CASSLTAQPGGEQYF. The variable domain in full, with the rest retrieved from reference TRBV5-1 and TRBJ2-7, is KAGVTQTPRYLIKTRGQQVTLSCSPISGHRSVSWYQQTPGQGLQFLFEYFSETQRNKGNFPGRFSGRQFSNSRSEMNVSTLELGDSALYLCASSLTAQPGGEQYFGPGTRLTVT.